The sequence of this T cell receptor beta chain was determined in a study of T cells in tuberculosis. Study outcomes and limitations: Samples were chosen by availability of cryopreserved specimens.

As concerns this clone: Its antigen is not identified.

Assay used: immunoSEQ multiplex PCR; TCRdb lists only in-frame clones, some missing. The sample has tens of thousands of clones, 90% to 95% seen once. V shed 5 bases, J shed 3 bases, and the junction held 5 bases outside the gene matches. Per germline, CDR1 SGHTA and CDR2 FQGNSA. The CDR3 is 14 amino acids. The sample was PBMCs. This sequence originates from a donor aged 10-30 years with latent tuberculosis or without tuberculosis infection. Some clones in this sample may be carry-over from other donors' samples. V gene TRBV7-2 combines with J gene TRBJ2-7, with 9 positions matching TRBD1. CDR3 amino acids: CASSATGGLYEQYF. The CDR3 DNA reads as TGTGCCAGCAGCGCTACAGGGGGCCTCTACGAGCAGTACTTC. The complete variable domain, with remaining parts taken from reference TRBV7-2 and TRBJ2-7, reads GAGVSQSPSNKVTEKGKDVELRCDPISGHTALYWYRQSLGQGLEFLIYFQGNSAPDKSGLPSDRFSAERTGGSVSTLTIQRTQQEDSAVYLCASSATGGLYEQYFGPGTRLTVT.